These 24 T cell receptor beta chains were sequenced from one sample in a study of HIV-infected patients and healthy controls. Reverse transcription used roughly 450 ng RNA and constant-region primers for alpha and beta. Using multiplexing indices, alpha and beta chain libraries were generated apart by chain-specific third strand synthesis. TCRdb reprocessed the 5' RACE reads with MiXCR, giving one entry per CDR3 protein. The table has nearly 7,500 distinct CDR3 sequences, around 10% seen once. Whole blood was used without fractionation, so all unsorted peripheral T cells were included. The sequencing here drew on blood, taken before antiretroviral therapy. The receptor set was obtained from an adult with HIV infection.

DNA for the CDR3: TGCAGTGCTAGGAGACAGGGGAAAAACATTCAGTACTTC. It codes for CSARRQGKNIQYF. V usage is TRBV20-1 and J usage is TRBJ2-4, with 8 bases that match TRBD1. Per the germline V gene, CDR1 is DFQATT and CDR2 is SNEGSKA (reference sequence). This CDR3 has 13 residues. The J segment lost 4 bases and the V segment lost 3 bases, leaving 2 bases of the junction unmatched.

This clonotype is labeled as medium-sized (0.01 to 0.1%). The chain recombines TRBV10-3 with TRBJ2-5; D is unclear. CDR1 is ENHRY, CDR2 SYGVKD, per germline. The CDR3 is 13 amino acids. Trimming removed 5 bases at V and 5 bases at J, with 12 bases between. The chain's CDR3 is CAISPTTGETQYF. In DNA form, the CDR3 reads TGTGCCATCAGTCCAACTACGGGTGAGACCCAGTACTTC.

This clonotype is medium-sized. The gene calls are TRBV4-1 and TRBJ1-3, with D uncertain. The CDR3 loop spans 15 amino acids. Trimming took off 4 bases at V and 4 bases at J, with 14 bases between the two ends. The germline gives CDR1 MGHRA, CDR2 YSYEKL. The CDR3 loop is CASSPLGSSGNTIYF. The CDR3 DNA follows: TGCGCCAGCAGCCCCCTTGGCAGCTCAGGAAACACCATATATTTT.

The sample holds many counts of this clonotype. Here the CDR3 DNA reads TGCGCCAGCAGCCAAGGCTCGGGAGGATTGGAGACCCAGTACTTC. Translated: CASSQGSGGLETQYF. The gene calls are TRBV4-1 and TRBJ2-5, with 7 bases matching TRBD2. In germline, CDR1 is MGHRA, CDR2 YSYEKL. This CDR3 spans 15 amino acids. The V gene end was trimmed by 1 base and the J gene end by 5 bases; junction bases not matched to a gene: 7.

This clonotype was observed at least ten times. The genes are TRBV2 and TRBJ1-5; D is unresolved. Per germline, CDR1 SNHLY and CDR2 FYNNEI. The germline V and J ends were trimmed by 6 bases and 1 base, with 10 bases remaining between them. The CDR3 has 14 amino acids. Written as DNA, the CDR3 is TGTGCCAGCAGACCAGACGGAAGCAATCAGCCCCAGCATTTT. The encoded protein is CASRPDGSNQPQHF.

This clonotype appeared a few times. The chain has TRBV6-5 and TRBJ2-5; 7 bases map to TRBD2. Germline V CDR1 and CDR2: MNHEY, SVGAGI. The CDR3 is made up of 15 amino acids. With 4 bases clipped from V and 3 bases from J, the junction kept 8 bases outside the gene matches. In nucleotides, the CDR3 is TGTGCCAGCAGTTCGGGCGGGGGTGGAGAAGAGACCCAGTACTTC. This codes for CASSSGGGGEETQYF.

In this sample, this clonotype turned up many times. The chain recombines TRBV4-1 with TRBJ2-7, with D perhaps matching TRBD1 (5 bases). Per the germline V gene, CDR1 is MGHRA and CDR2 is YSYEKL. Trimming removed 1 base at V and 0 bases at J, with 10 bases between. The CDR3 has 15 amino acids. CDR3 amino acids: CASSQGTLSSYEQYF. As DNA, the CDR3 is TGCGCCAGCAGCCAAGGGACACTGAGCTCCTACGAGCAGTACTTC.

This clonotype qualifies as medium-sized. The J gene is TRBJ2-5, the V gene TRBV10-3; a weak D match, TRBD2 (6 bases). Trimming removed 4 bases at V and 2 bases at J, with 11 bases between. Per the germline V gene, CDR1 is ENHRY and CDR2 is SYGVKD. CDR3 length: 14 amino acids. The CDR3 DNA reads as TGTGCCATCAGTGGACGCCGGGGGCAAGAGACCCAGTACTTC. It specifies CAISGRRGQETQYF.

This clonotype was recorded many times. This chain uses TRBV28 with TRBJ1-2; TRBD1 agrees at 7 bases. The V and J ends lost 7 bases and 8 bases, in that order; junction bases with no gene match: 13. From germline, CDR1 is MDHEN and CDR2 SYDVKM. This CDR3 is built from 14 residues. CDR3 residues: CASTLIRQGWGYTF. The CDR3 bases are TGTGCCAGCACCCTGATACGACAGGGCTGGGGCTACACCTTC.

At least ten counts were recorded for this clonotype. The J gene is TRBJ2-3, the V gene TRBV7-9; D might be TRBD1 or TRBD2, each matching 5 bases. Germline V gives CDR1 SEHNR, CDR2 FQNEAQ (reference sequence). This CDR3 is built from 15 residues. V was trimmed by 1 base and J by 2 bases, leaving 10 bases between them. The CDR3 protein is CASSLDWGNTDTQYF. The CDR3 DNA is TGTGCCAGCAGCTTAGACTGGGGGAACACAGATACGCAGTATTTT.

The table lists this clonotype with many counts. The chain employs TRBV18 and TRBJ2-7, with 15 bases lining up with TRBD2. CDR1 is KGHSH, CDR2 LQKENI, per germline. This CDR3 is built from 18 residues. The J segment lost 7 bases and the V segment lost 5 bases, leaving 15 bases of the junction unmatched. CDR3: CASSSTAIGLAGGVEQYF. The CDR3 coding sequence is TGTGCCAGCTCATCTACGGCTATTGGACTAGCGGGAGGGGTGGAGCAGTACTTC.

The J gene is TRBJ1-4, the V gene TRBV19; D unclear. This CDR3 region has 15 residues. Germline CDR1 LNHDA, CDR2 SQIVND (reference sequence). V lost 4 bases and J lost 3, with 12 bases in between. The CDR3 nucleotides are TGTGCCAGTAGTACCCGGACGGACCCTAATGAAAAACTGTTTTTT. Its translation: CASSTRTDPNEKLFF.

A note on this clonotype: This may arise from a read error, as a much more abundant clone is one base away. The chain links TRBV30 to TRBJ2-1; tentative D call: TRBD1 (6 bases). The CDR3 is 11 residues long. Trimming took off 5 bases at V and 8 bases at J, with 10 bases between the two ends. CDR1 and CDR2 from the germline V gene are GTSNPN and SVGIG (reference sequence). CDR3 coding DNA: TGTGCCTGGGGACAGCTCGATGAGCAGTTCTTC. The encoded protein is CAWGQLDEQFF. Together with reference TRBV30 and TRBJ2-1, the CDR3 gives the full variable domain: SQTIHQWPATLVQPVGSPLSLECTVEGTSNPNLYWYRQAAGRGLQLLFYSVGIGQISSEVPQNLSASRPQDRQFILSSKKLLLSDSGFYLCAWGQLDEQFFGPGTRLTVL.

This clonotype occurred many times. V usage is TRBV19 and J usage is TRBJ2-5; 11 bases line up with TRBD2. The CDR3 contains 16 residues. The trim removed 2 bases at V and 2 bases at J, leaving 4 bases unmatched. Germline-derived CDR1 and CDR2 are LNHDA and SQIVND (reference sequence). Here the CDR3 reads CASSIRLAGRQETQYF. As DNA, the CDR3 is TGTGCCAGTAGTATAAGACTAGCGGGACGGCAAGAGACCCAGTACTTC. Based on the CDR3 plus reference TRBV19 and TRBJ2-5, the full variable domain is DGGITQSPKYLFRKEGQNVTLSCEQNLNHDAMYWYRQDPGQGLRLIYYSQIVNDFQKGDIAEGYSVSREKKESFPLTVTSAQKNPTAFYLCASSIRLAGRQETQYFGPGTRLLVL.

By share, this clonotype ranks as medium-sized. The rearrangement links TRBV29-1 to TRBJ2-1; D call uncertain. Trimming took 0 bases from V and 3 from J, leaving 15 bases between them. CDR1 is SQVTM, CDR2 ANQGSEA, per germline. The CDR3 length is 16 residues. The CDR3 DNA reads TGCAGCGTTGAAGATCCCTCCAGGCTCCTCTACAATGAGCAGTTCTTC. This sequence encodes CSVEDPSRLLYNEQFF.

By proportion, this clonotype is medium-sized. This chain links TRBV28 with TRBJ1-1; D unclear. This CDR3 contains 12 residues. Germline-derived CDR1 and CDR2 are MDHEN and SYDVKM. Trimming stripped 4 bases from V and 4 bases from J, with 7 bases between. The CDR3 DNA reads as TGTGCCAGCAGTTCTCGGGGCACTGAAGCTTTCTTT. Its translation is CASSSRGTEAFF.

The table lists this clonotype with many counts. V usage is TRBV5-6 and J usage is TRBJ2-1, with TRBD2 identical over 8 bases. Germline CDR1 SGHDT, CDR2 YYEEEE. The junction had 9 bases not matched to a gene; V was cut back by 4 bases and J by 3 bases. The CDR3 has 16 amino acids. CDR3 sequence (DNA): TGTGCCAGCAGCCCTTTGGGAGCGGGAGACTACAATGAGCAGTTCTTC. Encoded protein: CASSPLGAGDYNEQFF.

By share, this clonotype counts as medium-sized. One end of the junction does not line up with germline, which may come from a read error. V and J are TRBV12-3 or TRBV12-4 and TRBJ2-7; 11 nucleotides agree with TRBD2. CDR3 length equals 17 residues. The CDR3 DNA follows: TGTGCCAGCAGCTTAGAGGGGACTAGCGGTCCATCCTACGAGCAGTACTTC. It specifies CASSLEGTSGPSYEQYF.

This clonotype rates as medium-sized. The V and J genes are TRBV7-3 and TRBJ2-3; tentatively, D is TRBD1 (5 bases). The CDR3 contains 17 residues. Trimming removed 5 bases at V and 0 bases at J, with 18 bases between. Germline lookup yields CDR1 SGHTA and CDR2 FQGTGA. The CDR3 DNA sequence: TGTGCCAGCAGCCCCTGGGGCGGCGACGGTAGCACAGATACGCAGTATTTT. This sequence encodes CASSPWGGDGSTDTQYF.

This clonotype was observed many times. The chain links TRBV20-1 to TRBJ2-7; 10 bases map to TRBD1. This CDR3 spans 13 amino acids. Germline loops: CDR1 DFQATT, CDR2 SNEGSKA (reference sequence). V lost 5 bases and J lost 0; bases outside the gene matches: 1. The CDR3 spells CSADRGPSYEQYF. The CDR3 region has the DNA TGCAGTGCTGACAGGGGGCCCTCCTACGAGCAGTACTTC.

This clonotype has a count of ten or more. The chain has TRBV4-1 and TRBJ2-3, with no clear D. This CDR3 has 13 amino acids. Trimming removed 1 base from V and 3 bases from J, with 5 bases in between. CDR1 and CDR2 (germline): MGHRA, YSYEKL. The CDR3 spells CASSQVKTDTQYF. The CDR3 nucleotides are TGCGCCAGCAGCCAAGTTAAAACAGATACGCAGTATTTT.

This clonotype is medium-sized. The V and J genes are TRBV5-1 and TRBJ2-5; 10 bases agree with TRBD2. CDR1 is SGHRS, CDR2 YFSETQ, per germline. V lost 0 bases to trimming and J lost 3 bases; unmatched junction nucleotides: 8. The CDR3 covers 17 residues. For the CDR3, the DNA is TGCGCCAGCAGCTTGGTAGGCTCTAGCGGGGGAGAAGAGACCCAGTACTTC. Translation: CASSLVGSSGGEETQYF.

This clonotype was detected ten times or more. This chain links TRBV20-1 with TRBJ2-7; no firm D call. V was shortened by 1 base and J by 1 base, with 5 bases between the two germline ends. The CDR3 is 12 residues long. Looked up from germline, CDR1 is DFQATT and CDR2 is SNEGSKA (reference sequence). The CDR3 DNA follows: TGCAGTGCTAGAGGTTGGTCCTACGAGCAGTACTTC. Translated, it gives CSARGWSYEQYF.

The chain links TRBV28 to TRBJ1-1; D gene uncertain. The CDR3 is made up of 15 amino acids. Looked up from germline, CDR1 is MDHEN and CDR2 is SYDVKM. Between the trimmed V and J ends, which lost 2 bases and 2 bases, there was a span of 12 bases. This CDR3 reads CASSLRRVFNTEAFF. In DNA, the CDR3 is TGTGCCAGCAGTTTACGGAGGGTGTTTAACACTGAAGCTTTCTTT.